This passage covers 2 T cell receptor beta chains from one sample sequenced in a study of cytomegalovirus exposure and HLA in healthy donors (dated by TCRdb to 2015 to 2018). To prepare the library, the immunoSEQ multiplex PCR assay was applied. TCRdb stores this immuneACCESS table with in-frame sequences only. Part of the clones is absent; in the studies checked, under half of the shortfall reflects unresolved V genes, and no reason is known for the rest. The sample data list about 160,000 clones, and under 95% of these were observed just once. The ten largest account for about 2.9% of the sample. Sequenced sample: PBMCs. The receptors here all came from a woman aged 18 to 35 in good health and CMV-seropositive.

This clone was observed once. The chain couples TRBV5-1 to TRBJ2-3; 14 bases fit TRBD2. V gave up 7 bases and J gave up 1 base; unmatched junction bases: 5. The CDR3 contains 16 residues. Germline V lookup: CDR1 SGHRS, CDR2 YFSETQ. The CDR3 here is CASALGLAGGTDTQYF. CDR3 sequence (DNA): TGCGCCAGCGCCTTGGGACTAGCGGGGGGCACAGATACGCAGTATTTT.

The gene calls are TRBV5-1 and TRBJ2-3, with D hard to call. The CDR3 contains 15 residues. With 4 bases removed from V and 1 base from J, the gap between germline ends came to 13 bases. The germline V gene encodes CDR1 SGHRS and CDR2 YFSETQ. CDR3 sequence: CASSPARAGTDTQYF. CDR3 coding DNA: TGCGCCAGCAGCCCAGCTCGTGCGGGCACAGATACGCAGTATTTT.